This entry lists 24 T cell receptor beta chains sequenced from one sample in a study of identical twins. TCRdb re-called the 5' RACE reads with MiXCR, one entry per CDR3 protein. Here the sample spans fewer than 800,000 distinct CDR3 sequences, roughly 7.1% being singletons. These same data were also listed under a study on yellow fever vaccine responses in identical twins.

Source material: PBMCs. These receptors were obtained from a woman aged 18-35 years in good health.

This clonotype was seen many times. The genes are TRBV28 and TRBJ1-1; no firm D call. Trimming removed 2 bases from V and 1 base from J, with 11 bases in between. The CDR3 has 15 amino acids. Germline lookup yields CDR1 MDHEN and CDR2 SYDVKM. CDR3 sequence: CASSLHDMTNTEAFF. CDR3 DNA: TGTGCCAGCAGTTTACACGACATGACGAACACTGAAGCTTTCTTT.

A few counts support this clonotype. This sequence joins TRBV15 and TRBJ2-1, with 7 bases fitting TRBD2. After removal of 1 base from V and 7 bases from J, the junction contained 4 bases not matched to a gene. Germline CDR1 is LNHNV and CDR2 is YYDKDF (reference sequence). The CDR3 runs to 14 residues. The CDR3 sequence: CATSRGGSGNEQFF. CDR3 in DNA: TGTGCCACCAGCAGAGGCGGGAGTGGGAATGAGCAGTTCTTC. The full variable domain, with the rest looked up from reference TRBV15 and TRBJ2-1, is DAMVIQNPRYQVTQFGKPVTLSCSQTLNHNVMYWYQQKSSQAPKLLFHYYDKDFNNEADTPDNFQSRRPNTSFCFLDIRSPGLGDTAMYLCATSRGGSGNEQFFGPGTRLTVL.

The chain is built from TRBV7-8 and TRBJ2-1; 7 nucleotides match TRBD2. Germline CDR1 is SGHVS and CDR2 is FQNEAQ. V lost 4 bases and J lost 4; bases outside the gene matches: 7. This CDR3 has 15 residues. The CDR3 is CASSWSGAPYNEQFF. The DNA for the CDR3 is TGTGCCAGCAGCTGGAGCGGGGCCCCGTACAATGAGCAGTTCTTC.

The sample holds many counts of this clonotype. This rearrangement joins TRBV10-2 to TRBJ2-1, with 8 bases aligning to TRBD2. The ends lost 5 bases at V and 5 bases at J; junction bases unmatched: 5. Germline assignment: CDR1 WSHSY and CDR2 SAAADI. The CDR3 sequence is 14 residues long. DNA of the CDR3: TGCGCCAGCAGTTTAGCGGGAAGGGACAATGAGCAGTTCTTC. Protein product: CASSLAGRDNEQFF.

This clonotype turned up a few times. This rearrangement joins TRBV7-7 to TRBJ2-3; D is possibly TRBD1 or TRBD2 (6 bases each). The CDR3 totals 15 residues. Germline CDR1 SSHAT, CDR2 FNYEAQ (reference sequence). Between the trimmed V and J ends, which lost 5 bases and 2 bases, there was a span of 14 bases. The CDR3 coding sequence is TGTGCCAGCAGCCCGTTGGGGGGCCTCACAGATACGCAGTATTTT. Protein sequence: CASSPLGGLTDTQYF.

There are a few counts of this clonotype. The chain recombines TRBV5-1 with TRBJ2-2; 7 positions agree with TRBD1. The CDR3 extends over 15 amino acids. Germline V gene sequence: CDR1 SGHRS, CDR2 YFSETQ. Trimming removed 6 bases from V and 0 bases from J; junction bases left unmatched: 5. The CDR3 protein is CASTEGQPNTGELFF. CDR3 nucleotides: TGCGCCAGCACCGAGGGACAGCCGAACACCGGGGAGCTGTTTTTT.

This clonotype was found many times. The V call is TRBV2, the J call TRBJ2-3; 11 nucleotides agree with TRBD2. The CDR3 runs to 15 residues. Germline-derived CDR1 and CDR2 are SNHLY and FYNNEI. V gave up 6 bases and J gave up 2 bases; unmatched junction bases: 4. In DNA form, the CDR3 reads TGTGCCAGCAGGCTGACTAGCGGGGCCACAGATACGCAGTATTTT. Its translation: CASRLTSGATDTQYF.

The chain has TRBV7-9 and TRBJ1-5; D might be TRBD1 (5 bases). V lost 3 bases and J lost 8, with 14 bases in between. Germline V gene lookup returns CDR1 SEHNR and CDR2 FQNEAQ (reference sequence). The CDR3 is 14 amino acids. CDR3 nucleotide sequence: TGTGCCAGCAGCTTCGGCAGGGAACTCGAGCCCCAGCATTTT. This gives the protein CASSFGRELEPQHF.

This clonotype was counted only a few times. The chain is built from TRBV7-9 and TRBJ1-1; 10 nucleotides agree with TRBD1. The V gene end was trimmed by 2 bases and the J gene end by 4 bases; junction bases not matched to a gene: 10. This CDR3 comprises 17 residues. CDR1 is SEHNR and CDR2 is FQNEAQ in the germline V gene (reference sequence). Here the CDR3 reads CASSLHPGQGVSTEAFF. For the CDR3, the DNA is TGTGCCAGCAGCTTACACCCTGGACAGGGGGTTTCCACTGAAGCTTTCTTT.

This clonotype turned up a few times. The rearrangement links TRBV27 to TRBJ1-5; TRBD1 might be the D (6 bases). The CDR3 is 14 residues long. Germline assignment: CDR1 MNHEY and CDR2 SMNVEV (reference sequence). Trimming removed 3 bases at V and 7 bases at J, with 13 bases between. The DNA for the CDR3 is TGTGCCAGCAGTTTTCAGGGGTTGAGGCAGCCCCAGCATTTT. Protein sequence: CASSFQGLRQPQHF.

The V call is TRBV29-1, the J call TRBJ2-2, with D possibly TRBD1 on 6 matching bases. From germline, CDR1 is SQVTM and CDR2 ANQGSEA. This CDR3 comprises 12 residues. V shed 7 bases and J shed 6 bases, with 12 bases lying between them. CDR3 region: CSAWTASGELFF. The CDR3 DNA reads TGCAGCGCCTGGACAGCATCCGGGGAGCTGTTTTTT.

This clonotype appeared many times. V gene TRBV4-1 combines with J gene TRBJ2-7; 9 bases are shared with TRBD1. V lost 1 base and J lost 4; bases outside the gene matches: 2. Germline V CDR1 and CDR2: MGHRA, YSYEKL. CDR3 length: 14 residues. The CDR3 loop reads CASSQATGGYEQYF. CDR3 sequence (DNA): TGCGCCAGCAGCCAAGCGACAGGGGGGTACGAGCAGTACTTC.

The sample holds a few counts of this clonotype. The rearrangement uses TRBV24-1 and TRBJ1-1, with a possible D match to TRBD1 (5 bases). Looked up from germline, CDR1 is KGHDR and CDR2 is SFDVKD. The V end was cut by 12 bases, the J end by 6 bases, with 10 bases between. This CDR3 is 10 amino acids long. For the CDR3, the DNA is TGTGCCGCAGGGCCCCCTGAAGCTTTCTTT. It yields the protein CAAGPPEAFF.

The gene calls are TRBV15 and TRBJ2-1, with 13 positions matching TRBD2. Germline CDR1 reads LNHNV; CDR2 reads YYDKDF (reference sequence). The CDR3 length is 15 residues. Trimming cost V 4 bases and J 4 bases; bases outside gene matches: 1. The CDR3 protein is CATSKLAGGYNEQFF. In DNA, the CDR3 is TGTGCCACCAGCAAACTAGCGGGAGGGTACAATGAGCAGTTCTTC.

The chain couples TRBV6-1 to TRBJ1-6, with 8 bases matching TRBD1. The V gene's germline CDR1 is MNHNS and CDR2 SASEGT. The V gene end was trimmed by 3 bases and the J gene end by 10 bases; junction bases not matched to a gene: 8. This CDR3 has 15 residues. The CDR3 sequence: CASSDITGGRSPLHF. The CDR3 bases are TGTGCCAGCAGTGACATCACAGGGGGGAGATCACCCCTCCACTTT.

This clonotype occurred many times. This sequence joins TRBV12-3 or TRBV12-4 and TRBJ2-1; D is unresolved. The CDR3 is 12 amino acids. The V end lost 8 bases, the J end lost 8 bases, and 13 bases lay between the germline ends. The CDR3 here is CASGGILHEQFF. For the CDR3, the DNA is TGTGCCAGCGGTGGGATATTGCATGAGCAGTTCTTC.

V and J are TRBV15 and TRBJ2-1, with TRBD2 as a possible D gene (6 bases). The CDR3 runs 15 residues. CDR1 and CDR2 (germline): LNHNV, YYDKDF (reference sequence). Trimming left V 5 bases short and J 2 bases short, with 13 bases between. CDR3: CATSYGEAPYNEQFF. CDR3 sequence (DNA): TGTGCCACCAGCTATGGGGAGGCCCCCTACAATGAGCAGTTCTTC.

This clonotype came up a few times. The chain has TRBV20-1 and TRBJ2-2; TRBD2 aligns across 14 bases. Germline V gene data show CDR1 as DFQATT and CDR2 as SNEGSKA (reference sequence). CDR3 length: 19 amino acids. V lost 1 base and J lost 3; bases outside the gene matches: 10. In DNA, the CDR3 is TGCAGTGCTAGAGTCGGCGGACTAGCGGGAGGAGGTTACACCGGGGAGCTGTTTTTT. This codes for CSARVGGLAGGGYTGELFF.

This clonotype was counted ten times or more. V and J are TRBV29-1 and TRBJ1-1; D uncertain. V was clipped by 7 bases and J by 3 bases, with 18 bases between them. Germline V gene sequence: CDR1 SQVTM, CDR2 ANQGSEA. The CDR3 runs to 14 residues. This CDR3 is CSAMISLGYTEAFF. The DNA of the CDR3 is TGCAGCGCCATGATCTCTTTAGGGTACACTGAAGCTTTCTTT. The complete variable domain, with remaining parts taken from reference TRBV29-1 and TRBJ1-1, reads SAVISQKPSRDICQRGTSLTIQCQVDSQVTMMFWYRQQPGQSLTLIATANQGSEATYESGFVIDKFPISRPNLTFSTLTVSNMSPEDSSIYLCSAMISLGYTEAFFGQGTRLTVV.

This clonotype was recorded many times. The V and J genes are TRBV5-1 and TRBJ1-3; D call uncertain. In germline, CDR1 is SGHRS, CDR2 YFSETQ. The CDR3 length is 16 residues. V dropped 2 bases and J dropped 0 bases, with 12 bases sitting between them. CDR3 region: CASSFSETRSGNTIYF. CDR3 bases: TGCGCCAGCAGCTTTTCCGAGACCCGCTCTGGAAACACCATATATTTT.

The chain recombines TRBV10-3 with TRBJ1-1; D is ambiguous. Germline CDR1 and CDR2: ENHRY and SYGVKD. V was cut by 3 bases and J by 7 bases, with 12 bases left in between. This CDR3 region has 13 residues. The CDR3 loop reads CAISDLPLGEAFF. Here the CDR3 DNA reads TGTGCCATCAGTGACCTGCCACTGGGTGAAGCTTTCTTT.

The sample holds many counts of this clonotype. The rearrangement links TRBV27 to TRBJ2-7; possibly TRBD2 for D (6 bases). The V end lost 7 bases, the J end lost 0 bases, and 22 bases lay between the germline ends. The CDR3 has 17 amino acids. The V gene's germline CDR1 is MNHEY and CDR2 SMNVEV (reference sequence). CDR3 region: CASTLPTRDNSSYEQYV. CDR3 DNA: TGTGCCAGCACCCTCCCGACTAGAGACAACAGCTCCTACGAGCAGTACGTC.

The genes are TRBV27 and TRBJ2-7, with D perhaps matching TRBD1 (6 bases). Trimming took 3 bases from V and 4 from J, leaving 10 bases between them. The germline V gene has CDR1 MNHEY and CDR2 SMNVEV (reference sequence). CDR3 length equals 13 residues. The CDR3 region is CASSFKGGYEQYV. The CDR3 nucleotides are TGTGCCAGCAGTTTTAAAGGGGGTTACGAGCAGTACGTC.

This clonotype was seen at least ten times. The chain couples TRBV12-3 or TRBV12-4 to TRBJ2-2; TRBD1 might be the D (6 bases). This CDR3 has 14 amino acids. The V end was cut by 6 bases, the J end by 6 bases, with 14 bases between. The CDR3 loop reads CASRTTGSPGELFF. The CDR3 DNA reads TGTGCCAGCAGGACCACAGGGTCCCCCGGGGAGCTGTTTTTT.